The 30 T cell receptor beta chains presented below share a single source sample, sequenced in a study of T cell changes during pregnancy in multiple sclerosis. Produced via immunoSEQ multiplex PCR; TCRdb's table is partial and in-frame only. Here the sample spans tens of thousands of clones, 92% being singletons. Sequenced here: peripheral blood, sampled in the second trimester of pregnancy. The receptors stem from a female donor in good health, enrolled as a control in a pregnancy study.

The chain has TRBV5-1 and TRBJ2-6, with D possibly matching TRBD1 (6 bases). Looked up from germline, CDR1 is SGHRS and CDR2 is YFSETQ. This CDR3 has 16 residues. V dropped 1 base and J dropped 4 bases, with 12 bases sitting between them. The CDR3 region has the DNA TGCGCCAGCAGCTTGACAGGGACCTTGGGGGCCAACGTCCTGACTTTC. Protein: CASSLTGTLGANVLTF.

This chain links TRBV19 with TRBJ2-3; D is possibly TRBD2 (6 bases). V was shortened by 5 bases and J by 5 bases, with 11 bases between the two germline ends. In germline, CDR1 is LNHDA, CDR2 SQIVND (reference sequence). This CDR3 has 13 residues. The CDR3 loop is CASSGQGGDTQYF. The CDR3 DNA reads TGTGCCAGTAGTGGTCAGGGAGGAGATACGCAGTATTTT. The full variable domain, completed using reference TRBV19 and TRBJ2-3, is DGGITQSPKYLFRKEGQNVTLSCEQNLNHDAMYWYRQDPGQGLRLIYYSQIVNDFQKGDIAEGYSVSREKKESFPLTVTSAQKNPTAFYLCASSGQGGDTQYFGPGTRLTVL.

The rearrangement joins TRBV5-1 to TRBJ2-6, with a possible D match to TRBD1 (6 bases). CDR3 length: 17 residues. The germline V and J ends were trimmed by 2 bases and 2 bases, with 14 bases remaining between them. Germline lookup yields CDR1 SGHRS and CDR2 YFSETQ. DNA for the CDR3: TGCGCCAGCAGCTTACGTCAGGGGACCCCTGGGGCCAACGTCCTGACTTTC. Its protein product is CASSLRQGTPGANVLTF.

This sequence joins TRBV9 and TRBJ2-3; 7 bases are shared with TRBD1. Germline V CDR1 and CDR2: SGDLS, YYNGEE. The CDR3 extends over 15 amino acids. V trimming: 4 bases; J trimming: 4 bases; junction bases outside the gene matches: 9. Written as DNA, the CDR3 is TGTGCCAGCAGCTACGGAAAAACAGGGGCAGATACGCAGTATTTT. Protein sequence: CASSYGKTGADTQYF.

The chain joins TRBV27 to TRBJ1-1, with D unresolved. CDR1 and CDR2 (germline): MNHEY, SMNVEV (reference sequence). The length of the CDR3 is 11 residues. The germline V and J ends were trimmed by 6 bases and 6 bases, with 8 bases remaining between them. CDR3 sequence (DNA): TGTGCCAGCAGGTTGGGAGCTGAAGCTTTCTTT. This translates into CASRLGAEAFF.

The chain recombines TRBV5-4 with TRBJ1-4; 9 positions match TRBD1. Germline V gives CDR1 SGHNT, CDR2 YYREEE (reference sequence). The ends lost 4 bases at V and 5 bases at J; junction bases unmatched: 6. CDR3 size: 15 residues. CDR3 loop: CASSLRDRANEKLFF. CDR3 nucleotide sequence: TGTGCCAGCAGCCTGCGGGACAGGGCGAATGAAAAACTGTTTTTT.

The chain recombines TRBV27 with TRBJ2-2, with D tentatively TRBD1 (6 bases). From germline, CDR1 is MNHEY and CDR2 SMNVEV (reference sequence). V lost 3 bases and J lost 1, with 15 bases in between. The CDR3 extends over 17 amino acids. CDR3 in DNA: TGTGCCAGCAGTTTTCGACAGGCGGGTTGGAACACCGGGGAGCTGTTTTTT. Protein product: CASSFRQAGWNTGELFF.

CDR3 loop: CASSPLGGRTDTQYF. The DNA of the CDR3 is TGTGCCAGCAGTCCCTTGGGGGGTAGGACAGATACGCAGTATTTT. The chain has TRBV27 and TRBJ2-3; tentative D call: TRBD2 (6 bases). There are 15 residues in the CDR3. In germline, CDR1 is MNHEY, CDR2 SMNVEV (reference sequence). V shed 5 bases and J shed 3 bases, with 15 bases lying between them.

The chain employs TRBV30 and TRBJ2-7, with 11 bases fitting TRBD2. Germline V CDR1 and CDR2: GTSNPN, SVGIG (reference sequence). V lost 5 bases to trimming and J lost 7 bases; unmatched junction nucleotides: 13. The CDR3 is 15 residues long. DNA of the CDR3: TGTGCCTGGGCTAGGACTAGCGGGTCATTAGGGGAGCAGTACTTC. It is translated as CAWARTSGSLGEQYF.

A few counts support this clone. CDR3 loop: CASSFPNTEAFF. Here the CDR3 DNA reads TGTGCCAGCAGCTTCCCTAACACTGAAGCTTTCTTT. The chain links TRBV5-4 to TRBJ1-1; D unclear. CDR3 length: 12 residues. CDR1 and CDR2 (germline): SGHNT, YYREEE (reference sequence). The V gene lost 2 bases and the J gene lost 2 bases, with 4 bases spanning the gap.

V is TRBV6-6 and J is TRBJ1-4; 10 bases align to TRBD1. V trimming: 6 bases; J trimming: 8 bases; junction bases outside the gene matches: 6. This CDR3 contains 14 residues. Germline loops: CDR1 MNHNY, CDR2 SVGAGI (reference sequence). The CDR3 loop reads CASSKGQGYEKLFF. Written as DNA, the CDR3 is TGTGCCAGCAGCAAGGGACAGGGGTACGAAAAACTGTTTTTT.

The rearrangement joins TRBV6-1 to TRBJ1-5; tentative D call: TRBD1 (5 bases). CDR3 length: 13 amino acids. Germline CDR1 is MNHNS and CDR2 is SASEGT. V was shortened by 2 bases and J by 11 bases, with 13 bases between the two germline ends. DNA of the CDR3: TGTGCCAGCAGTGAATCAGGGCGGGGGGCCCAGCATTTT. As protein: CASSESGRGAQHF.

The rearrangement links TRBV2 to TRBJ2-2; 9 bases align to TRBD2. CDR3 length: 13 residues. V was clipped by 6 bases and J by 6 bases; unmatched bases: 2. Germline V gene lookup returns CDR1 SNHLY and CDR2 FYNNEI. The CDR3 loop reads CASREREAGELFF. CDR3 DNA: TGTGCCAGCAGGGAGCGGGAGGCCGGGGAGCTGTTTTTT.

The rearrangement uses TRBV4-2 and TRBJ1-2; D is undetermined. The CDR3 spans 14 residues. Germline V lookup: CDR1 LGHNA, CDR2 YNFKEQ. The germline V and J ends were trimmed by 1 base and 1 base, with 7 bases remaining between them. The DNA for the CDR3 is TGTGCCAGCAGCCAAGCACACGATAACTATGGCTACACCTTC. It is translated as CASSQAHDNYGYTF.

The chain is built from TRBV15 and TRBJ1-1; D is unresolved. This CDR3 has 15 amino acids. V lost 0 bases and J lost 1, with 9 bases in between. Germline values: CDR1 LNHNV, CDR2 YYDKDF (reference sequence). CDR3 nucleotides: TGTGCCACCAGCAGAGATCTTAGAGGGAACACTGAAGCTTTCTTT. This codes for CATSRDLRGNTEAFF.

The V gene is TRBV7-6, the J gene TRBJ1-1; TRBD1 might be the D (6 bases). V was pared by 5 bases and J by 1 base, with 8 bases between. The CDR3 is 13 residues long. The germline gives CDR1 SGHVS, CDR2 FNYEAQ. This CDR3 reads CASSLDRNTEAFF. The CDR3, as DNA: TGTGCCAGCAGCCTGGACAGGAACACTGAAGCTTTCTTT.

V is TRBV15 and J is TRBJ2-1, with D tentatively TRBD2 (5 bases). Trimming removed 0 bases at V and 11 bases at J, with 14 bases between. The CDR3 covers 14 residues. The germline V gene has CDR1 LNHNV and CDR2 YYDKDF (reference sequence). In DNA, the CDR3 is TGTGCCACCAGCAGAGATCGCGGGTTTGAGAAGCAGTTCTTC. Encoded protein: CATSRDRGFEKQFF.

The V call is TRBV5-4, the J call TRBJ1-5, with 10 positions matching TRBD1. This CDR3 is 13 amino acids long. CDR1 and CDR2 (germline): SGHNT, YYREEE (reference sequence). With 2 bases clipped from V and 9 bases from J, the junction kept 2 bases outside the gene matches. The CDR3 reads CASSFWDRGPQHF. Here the CDR3 DNA reads TGTGCCAGCAGCTTTTGGGACAGGGGGCCCCAGCATTTT.

The chain has TRBV5-1 and TRBJ1-1; D call uncertain. V lost 4 bases and J lost 6, with 7 bases in between. Germline CDR1 SGHRS, CDR2 YFSETQ. This CDR3 comprises 11 residues. CDR3 sequence reads: CASSLGAEAFF. The CDR3 DNA reads as TGCGCCAGCAGCCTCGGGGCTGAAGCTTTCTTT.

In its sample, this clone was seen once. The chain combines TRBV4-3 with TRBJ2-5; TRBD2 might be the D (7 bases). The CDR3 extends over 16 amino acids. Germline V gene data show CDR1 as LGHNA and CDR2 as YSLEER. Trimming took off 2 bases at V and 5 bases at J, with 18 bases between the two ends. CDR3 bases: TGCGCCAGCAGCCAACAGCCTCCACAGGGAGGGGAGACCCAGTACTTC. Residues: CASSQQPPQGGETQYF.

The chain joins TRBV6-1 to TRBJ2-1, with a possible D match to TRBD2 (6 bases). From germline, CDR1 is MNHNS and CDR2 SASEGT. V was pared by 8 bases and J by 4 bases, with 15 bases between. The CDR3 runs to 14 residues. The CDR3 region is CASGGLRDYNEQFF. CDR3 coding DNA: TGTGCCAGCGGGGGACTCCGAGATTACAATGAGCAGTTCTTC.

This sequence joins TRBV15 and TRBJ1-5; maybe TRBD1 (6 bases). Germline V lookup: CDR1 LNHNV, CDR2 YYDKDF (reference sequence). The CDR3 extends over 16 amino acids. Trimming pared 3 bases from V and 0 bases from J, leaving 12 bases between. CDR3 bases: TGTGCCACCAGCAGGGACAGAAGTTATAGCAATCAGCCCCAGCATTTT. Protein: CATSRDRSYSNQPQHF.

This chain connects TRBV19 to TRBJ2-3; D remains ambiguous. V lost 7 bases and J 4 bases, leaving 9 bases between the germline ends. The germline V gene encodes CDR1 LNHDA and CDR2 SQIVND (reference sequence). The CDR3 length is 12 residues. CDR3 in DNA: TGTGCCAGTATCCCGTCAGCAGATACGCAGTATTTT. It yields the protein CASIPSADTQYF.

V is TRBV5-6 and J is TRBJ2-3; D not certain. CDR3 length: 13 amino acids. V was cut by 4 bases and J by 6 bases, with 12 bases left in between. Germline V CDR1 and CDR2: SGHDT, YYEEEE. The CDR3 region is CASSPQTRDTQYF. The CDR3 nucleotides read TGTGCCAGCAGCCCCCAAACTCGGGATACGCAGTATTTT.

J is TRBJ1-5 and V is TRBV30; D perhaps matches TRBD1 (6 bases). Trimming pared 0 bases from V and 0 bases from J, leaving 9 bases between. The germline CDR1 and CDR2 sequences are GTSNPN and SVGIG (reference sequence). The CDR3 runs to 15 residues. This CDR3 is CAWSVGGPSNQPQHF. The CDR3 bases are TGTGCCTGGAGTGTAGGGGGACCTAGCAATCAGCCCCAGCATTTT.

The chain couples TRBV28 to TRBJ2-7; TRBD2 is a possible D gene (5 bases). With 6 bases removed from V and 0 bases from J, the gap between germline ends came to 15 bases. The CDR3 is 15 residues long. CDR1 is MDHEN, CDR2 SYDVKM, per germline. The CDR3 is CASRRPGKSSYEQYF. For the CDR3, the DNA is TGTGCCAGCAGACGCCCGGGAAAGAGCTCCTACGAGCAGTACTTC.

The V and J genes are TRBV5-4 and TRBJ2-1; tentatively, D is TRBD2 (5 bases). CDR3 length: 15 amino acids. The germline V and J ends were trimmed by 2 bases and 7 bases, with 16 bases remaining between them. Germline V gives CDR1 SGHNT, CDR2 YYREEE (reference sequence). CDR3 region: CASSFVGGTGNEQFF. In DNA form, the CDR3 reads TGTGCCAGCAGCTTTGTGGGCGGCACGGGGAATGAGCAGTTCTTC.

The V and J genes are TRBV27 and TRBJ2-5; TRBD1 aligns across 9 bases. V lost 6 bases to trimming and J lost 4 bases; unmatched junction nucleotides: 3. This CDR3 contains 13 residues. CDR1 MNHEY and CDR2 SMNVEV come from the germline V gene (reference sequence). CDR3 nucleotide sequence: TGTGCCAGCAGACAGGGGGCGTTAGAGACCCAGTACTTC. This codes for CASRQGALETQYF.

J is TRBJ1-5 and V is TRBV7-2; D is perhaps TRBD1 (5 bases). The germline gives CDR1 SGHTA, CDR2 FQGNSA. The length of the CDR3 is 12 residues. V shed 4 bases and J shed 6 bases, with 7 bases lying between them. The CDR3 bases are TGTGCCAGCAGCTGGGGGGTTCAGCCCCAGCATTTT. Protein product: CASSWGVQPQHF.

The chain employs TRBV6-5 and TRBJ2-5; the D is unclear. The ends were cut back, 2 bases at V and 3 bases at J, with 10 bases in the middle. The length of the CDR3 is 14 residues. CDR1 is MNHEY and CDR2 is SVGAGI in the germline V gene. The CDR3 region has the DNA TGTGCCAGCAGTTACCGCCCGCGGAAAGAGACCCAGTACTTC. Its translation is CASSYRPRKETQYF.